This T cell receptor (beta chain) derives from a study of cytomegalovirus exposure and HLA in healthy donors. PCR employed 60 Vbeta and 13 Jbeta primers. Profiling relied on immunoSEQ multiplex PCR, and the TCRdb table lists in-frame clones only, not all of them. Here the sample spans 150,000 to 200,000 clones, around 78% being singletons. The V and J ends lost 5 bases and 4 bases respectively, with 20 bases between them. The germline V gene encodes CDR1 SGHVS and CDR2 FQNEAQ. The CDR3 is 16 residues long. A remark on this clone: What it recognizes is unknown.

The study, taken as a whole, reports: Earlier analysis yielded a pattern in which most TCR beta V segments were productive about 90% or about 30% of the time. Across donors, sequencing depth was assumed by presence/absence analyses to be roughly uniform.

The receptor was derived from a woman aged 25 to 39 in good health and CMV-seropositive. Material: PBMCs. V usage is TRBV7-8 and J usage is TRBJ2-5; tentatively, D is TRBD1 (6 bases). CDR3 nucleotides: TGTGCCAGCAGCCCCCCCCCGACAGGTTTCAGAGAGACCCAGTACTTC. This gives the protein CASSPPPTGFRETQYF.